Listed below are T cell receptor beta chains from one sample, sequenced in a study of blood T cells in healthy people across ages. TCRdb recomputed calls from the 5' RACE reads with MiXCR, one row per CDR3 protein. This sample has about 1.8 million distinct CDR3 sequences; about 50% occur once, and the top ten carry more than 2%. The sample taken for sequencing was blood. The origin of the receptors is a woman aged 40-49 years in good health. The CDR3 runs from the conserved cysteine through the conserved F or W. The order of the fields is CDR3 protein, V gene, clone size, J gene. Rows give clone size only sometimes, using once, few, many, or a class for an expanded clone.

CASSWGLAGGLTYEQYF	TRBV7-8	-	TRBJ2-7
CVISEPDRGHQYF	TRBV10-3	-	TRBJ2-5
CASSIGLAGVLYEQYF	TRBV5-1	once	TRBJ2-7
CASSLPGRITDTQYF	TRBV7-9	few	TRBJ2-3
CASSLDNLVGYTF	TRBV5-1	-	TRBJ1-2
CASSQTTSGADEQYF	TRBV4-2	-	TRBJ2-7
CSASRLAGGPRNEQFF	TRBV20-1	-	TRBJ2-1
CASSVEIWRDGTEAFF	TRBV9	-	TRBJ1-1
CASDTGQVLYEQYF	TRBV6-1	-	-
CASAGTGSYNEQFF	TRBV2	-	TRBJ2-1
CASSYSNRGQSEQYF	TRBV6-5	-	-
CASSPGTGSYGYTF	TRBV7-9	many	TRBJ1-2
CASSEAGQGSYEQYF	TRBV2	-	TRBJ2-7
CASSQNLGPQGEQFF	TRBV4-3	few	TRBJ2-1